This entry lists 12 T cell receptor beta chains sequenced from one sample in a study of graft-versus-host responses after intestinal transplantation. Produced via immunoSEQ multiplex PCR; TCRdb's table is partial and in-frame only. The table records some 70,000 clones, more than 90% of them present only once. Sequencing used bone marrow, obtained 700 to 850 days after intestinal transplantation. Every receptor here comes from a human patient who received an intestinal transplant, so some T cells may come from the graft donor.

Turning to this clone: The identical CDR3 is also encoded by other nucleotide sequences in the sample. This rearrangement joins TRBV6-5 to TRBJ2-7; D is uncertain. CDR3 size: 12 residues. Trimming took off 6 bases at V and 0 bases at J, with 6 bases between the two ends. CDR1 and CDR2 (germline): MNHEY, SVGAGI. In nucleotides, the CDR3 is TGTGCCAGCAGCCCTAGCTCCTACGAGCAGTACTTC. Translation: CASSPSSYEQYF.

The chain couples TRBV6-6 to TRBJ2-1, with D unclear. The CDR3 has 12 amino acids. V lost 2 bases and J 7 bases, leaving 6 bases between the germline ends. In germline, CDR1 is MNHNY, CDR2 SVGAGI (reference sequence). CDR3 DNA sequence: TGTGCCAGCAGTTACCCACTGAATGAGCAGTTCTTC. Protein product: CASSYPLNEQFF.

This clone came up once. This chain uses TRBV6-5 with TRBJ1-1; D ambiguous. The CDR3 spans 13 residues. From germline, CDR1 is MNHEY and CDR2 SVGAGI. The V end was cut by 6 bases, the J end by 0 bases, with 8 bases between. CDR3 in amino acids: CASSNPMNTEAFF. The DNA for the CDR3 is TGTGCCAGCAGCAACCCCATGAACACTGAAGCTTTCTTT.

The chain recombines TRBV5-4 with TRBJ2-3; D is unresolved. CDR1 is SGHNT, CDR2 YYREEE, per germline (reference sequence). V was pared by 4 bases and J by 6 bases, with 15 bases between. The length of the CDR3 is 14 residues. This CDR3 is CASSPDSQVDTQYF. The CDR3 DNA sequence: TGTGCCAGCAGCCCAGACTCCCAGGTGGATACGCAGTATTTT.

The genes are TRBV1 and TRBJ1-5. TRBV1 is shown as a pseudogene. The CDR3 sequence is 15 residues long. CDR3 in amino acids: CTSSQRQIGYQPQHF. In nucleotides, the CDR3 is TGCACCAGCAGCCAAAGGCAGATTGGGTATCAGCCCCAGCATTTT.

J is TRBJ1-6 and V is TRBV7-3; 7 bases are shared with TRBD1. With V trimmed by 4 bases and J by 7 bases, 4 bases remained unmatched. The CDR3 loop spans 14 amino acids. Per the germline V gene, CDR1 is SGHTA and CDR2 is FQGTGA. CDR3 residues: CASSSGTANSPLHF. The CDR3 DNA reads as TGTGCCAGCAGCTCCGGGACAGCCAATTCACCCCTCCACTTT.

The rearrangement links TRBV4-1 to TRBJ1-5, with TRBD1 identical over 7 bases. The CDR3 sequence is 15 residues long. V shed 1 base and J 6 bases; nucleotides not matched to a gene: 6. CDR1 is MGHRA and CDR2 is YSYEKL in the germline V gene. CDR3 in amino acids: CASSQVEGAGQPQHF. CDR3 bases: TGCGCCAGCAGCCAAGTCGAGGGGGCCGGTCAGCCCCAGCATTTT.

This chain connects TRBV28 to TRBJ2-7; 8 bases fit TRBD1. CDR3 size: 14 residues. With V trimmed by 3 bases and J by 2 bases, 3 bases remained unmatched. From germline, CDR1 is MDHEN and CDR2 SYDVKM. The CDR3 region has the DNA TGTGCCAGCAGTTTTGGGACAGGTGCCTACGAGCAGTACTTC. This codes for CASSFGTGAYEQYF.

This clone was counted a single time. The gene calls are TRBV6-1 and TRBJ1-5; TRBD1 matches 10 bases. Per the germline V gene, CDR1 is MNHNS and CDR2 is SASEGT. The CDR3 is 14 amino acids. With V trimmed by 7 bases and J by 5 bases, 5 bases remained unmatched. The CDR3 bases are TGTGCCAGCACCTCCGGGACAGGGGATCAGCCCCAGCATTTT. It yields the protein CASTSGTGDQPQHF.

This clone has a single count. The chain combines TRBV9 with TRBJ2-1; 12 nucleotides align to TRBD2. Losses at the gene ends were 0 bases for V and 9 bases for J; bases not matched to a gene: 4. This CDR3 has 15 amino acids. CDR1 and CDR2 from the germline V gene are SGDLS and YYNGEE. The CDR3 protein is CASSVAPTSGGEQFF. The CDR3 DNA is TGTGCCAGCAGCGTAGCTCCGACTAGCGGGGGTGAGCAGTTCTTC.

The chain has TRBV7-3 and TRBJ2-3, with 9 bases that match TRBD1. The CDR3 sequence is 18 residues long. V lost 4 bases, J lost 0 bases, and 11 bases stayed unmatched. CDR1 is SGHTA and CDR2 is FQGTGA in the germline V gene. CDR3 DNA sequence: TGTGCCAGCAGCTCTCGTCCCGGGACAGGGTCTAGCACAGATACGCAGTATTTT. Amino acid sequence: CASSSRPGTGSSTDTQYF.

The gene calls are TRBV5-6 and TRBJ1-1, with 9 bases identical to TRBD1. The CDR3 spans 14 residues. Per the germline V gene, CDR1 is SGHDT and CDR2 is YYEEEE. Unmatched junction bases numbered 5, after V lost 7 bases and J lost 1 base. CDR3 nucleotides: TGTGCCAGCCGGGGACAGGGATCGAACACTGAAGCTTTCTTT. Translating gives CASRGQGSNTEAFF.